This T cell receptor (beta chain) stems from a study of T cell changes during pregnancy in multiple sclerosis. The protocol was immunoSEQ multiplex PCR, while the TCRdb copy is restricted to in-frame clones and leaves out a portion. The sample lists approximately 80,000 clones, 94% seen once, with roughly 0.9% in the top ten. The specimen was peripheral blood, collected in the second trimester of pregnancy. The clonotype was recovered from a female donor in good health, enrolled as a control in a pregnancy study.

The CDR3 DNA follows: TGCGCCAGCAGCTTGGGAGGGCTGGGGGAAAAACTGTTTTTT. Translated: CASSLGGLGEKLFF. The chain carries TRBV5-1 and TRBJ1-4; D ambiguous. The germline V and J ends were trimmed by 0 bases and 8 bases, with 11 bases remaining between them. The CDR3 covers 14 residues. Germline CDR1 and CDR2: SGHRS and YFSETQ.